Detailed here is one T cell receptor (beta chain). Its target is not known. The CDR3 totals 13 residues. CDR1 and CDR2 (germline): MNHNS, SASEGT. These data belong to a study of T cells expressing NK-cell markers. At the level of the study: The sequencing cohort of eight donors included seven HCMV-seropositive individuals and one seronegative individual.

Whole-study findings and limits: For six donors, the dominant NKG2C+ clonotypes made up about 1.0-7.0% of their CD8+ T cells.

TCRdb reanalyzed the 5' RACE reads and collapses them to one entry per CDR3 protein, without DNA. The table lists 200,000 to 300,000 distinct CDR3 sequences. Sequencing was done on a sample of blood T cells: a sorted CD56 or NKG2C T cell subset, CD4+ or CD8+ T cells, or bulk PBMC T cells (not recorded which). The V call is TRBV6-1, the J call TRBJ1-5; lacking DNA, the TRBD1 call made by TCRdb goes unchecked. This receptor was identified in a man between 18 and 29 years old in good health. The CDR3 is CASSEGARQPQHF.